The T cell receptor (beta chain) under discussion was sequenced for a study of tumour-infiltrating T cells in Burkitt lymphoma (dated by TCRdb to about 2020). With respect to the entire study: TCR repertoire data were compared against clinical outcome, and productive clonality predicted overall survival and progression-free survival independently of established prognostic factors such as age at diagnosis.

Comment on this clone: No cognate antigen has been identified for it. Nothing much larger sits one base from this clone, and base qualities are not available.

The library was obtained by the immunoSEQ multiplex PCR assay. Held by TCRdb, this immuneACCESS table contains in-frame sequences only and omits some clones. Under half of the omission traces to an unresolved V gene where checked; the cause of the rest is unknown. The sample table contains about 14,000 clones; only one count was recorded for more than 70% of them. The top ten constitute 7.2% of the sample. The V and J ends are trimmed by 7 bases and 2 bases, leaving 11 bases between them. CDR1 MNHEY and CDR2 SVGAGI were looked up in the germline V gene. There are 14 amino acids in the CDR3, from cysteine to phenylalanine inclusive. This entry keeps only the CDR3 DNA: 42 bases, framed from base 1.

Sequencing input: tumor tissue. This clonotype originated in a human donor with diffuse large B-cell lymphoma. The sequence joins TRBV6-5 to TRBJ2-2; the D region may be TRBD1 or TRBD2, each matching 5 bases equally. CDR3 protein: CASMRGPNTGELFF. The nucleotide sequence is TGTGCCAGCATGAGGGGTCCTAACACCGGGGAGCTGTTTTTT.